A single sample is the source of the 3 T cell receptor beta chains below, sequenced in a study of shared clonotypes between healthy human individuals. Produced via immunoSEQ multiplex PCR; TCRdb's table is partial and in-frame only. The sample includes 630,000 or so clones, 98% of them seen just once. Naive CD8 cells were CD45RO-negative, positively selected for CCR7, excluding terminally differentiated effector memory CD45RA+ cells. The specimen sequenced was naive CD8+ T cells sorted from blood. The origin of the receptors is a man younger than 45 in good health.

The rearrangement uses TRBV10-2 and TRBJ2-7; perhaps TRBD2 as D (5 bases). From germline, CDR1 is WSHSY and CDR2 SAAADI. The V gene lost 2 bases and the J gene lost 1 base, with 6 bases spanning the gap. The CDR3 has 13 residues. The CDR3 sequence: CASSERGSYEQYF. Here the CDR3 DNA reads TGCGCCAGCAGTGAGCGAGGGTCCTACGAGCAGTACTTC.

CDR3 coding DNA: TGTGCCAGCAGCTTGAGTCAGATCATTCGGGGCTACACCTTC. It translates to CASSLSQIIRGYTF. The rearrangement joins TRBV5-6 to TRBJ1-2; D is unresolved. Germline V lookup: CDR1 SGHDT, CDR2 YYEEEE. This CDR3 region has 14 residues. V was clipped by 1 base and J by 8 bases, with 15 bases between them.

V usage is TRBV28 and J usage is TRBJ1-1; 8 bases agree with TRBD1. The CDR3 runs to 15 residues. In germline, CDR1 is MDHEN, CDR2 SYDVKM. J gave up 8 bases and V 2 bases, and 10 bases lay outside the gene matches. CDR3 residues: CASSLGRWTGIEAFF. DNA for the CDR3: TGTGCCAGCAGTTTAGGGAGATGGACAGGGATAGAAGCTTTCTTT.